The sample holds many counts of the clone carrying this T cell receptor beta chain. Its antigen is not identified. The TCR beta libraries were generated through quantitative 5'-RACE incorporating molecular barcodes. Each CDR3 protein gets one entry after TCRdb re-called the 5' RACE reads with MiXCR. The data hold just over 300,000 distinct CDR3 sequences, with about a fifth observed a single time. This specimen belongs to a study of CD8 T cells in ankylosing spondylitis. Study findings and constraints: Clones linked to disease were reported to show significant enrichment in matched ankylosing spondylitis synovial fluid.

This CDR3 is built from 12 residues. The germline CDR1 and CDR2 sequences are SQVTM and ANQGSEA. V was clipped by 6 bases and J by 7 bases, with 13 bases between them. Sequencing was carried out using blood, either unsorted or a sorted T cell fraction (not recorded which). This sequence originates from a female donor with ankylosing spondylitis or in good health (not recorded which). This chain connects TRBV29-1 to TRBJ2-1; D not resolved. CDR3 DNA sequence: TGCAGCGTCTCCCTCACCTGGAATGAGCAGTTCTTC. This gives the protein CSVSLTWNEQFF.